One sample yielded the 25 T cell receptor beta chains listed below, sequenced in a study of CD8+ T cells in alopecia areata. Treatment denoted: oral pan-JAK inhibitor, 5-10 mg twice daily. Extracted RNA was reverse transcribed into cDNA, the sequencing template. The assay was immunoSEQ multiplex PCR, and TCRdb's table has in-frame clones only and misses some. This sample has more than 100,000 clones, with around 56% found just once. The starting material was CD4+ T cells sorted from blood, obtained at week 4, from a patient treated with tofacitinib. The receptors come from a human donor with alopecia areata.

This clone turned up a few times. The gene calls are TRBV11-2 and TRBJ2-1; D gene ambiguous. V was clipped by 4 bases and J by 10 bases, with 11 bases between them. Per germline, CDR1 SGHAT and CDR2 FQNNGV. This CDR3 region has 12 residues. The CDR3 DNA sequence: TGTGCCAGCAGCTCCCAGGAGAAAGAGCAGTTCTTC. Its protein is CASSSQEKEQFF.

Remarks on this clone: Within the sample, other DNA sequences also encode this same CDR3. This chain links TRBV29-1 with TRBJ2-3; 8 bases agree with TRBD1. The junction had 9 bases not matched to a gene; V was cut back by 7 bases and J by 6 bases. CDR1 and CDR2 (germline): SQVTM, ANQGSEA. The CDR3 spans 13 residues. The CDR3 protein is CSGGRGPTDTQYF. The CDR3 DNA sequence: TGCAGCGGGGGCAGGGGGCCCACGGATACGCAGTATTTT.

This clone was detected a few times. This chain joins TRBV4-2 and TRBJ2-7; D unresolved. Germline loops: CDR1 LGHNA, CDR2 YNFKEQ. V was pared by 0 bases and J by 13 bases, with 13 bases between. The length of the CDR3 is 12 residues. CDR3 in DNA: TGTGCCAGCAGCCAAGATAGGCAACAGCCATACTTC. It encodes CASSQDRQQPYF.

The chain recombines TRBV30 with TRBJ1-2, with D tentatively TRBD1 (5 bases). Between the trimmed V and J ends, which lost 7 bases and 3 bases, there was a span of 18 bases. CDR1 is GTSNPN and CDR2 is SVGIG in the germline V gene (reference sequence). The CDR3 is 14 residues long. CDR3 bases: TGTGCCTCAGAAGGGGCCCGGGCGTACTATGGCTACACCTTC. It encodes CASEGARAYYGYTF.

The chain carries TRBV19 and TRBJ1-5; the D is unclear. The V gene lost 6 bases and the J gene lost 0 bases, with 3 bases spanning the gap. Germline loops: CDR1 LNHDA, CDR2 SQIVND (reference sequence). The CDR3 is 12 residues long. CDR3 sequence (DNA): TGTGCCAGTAGAGATAGCAATCAGCCCCAGCATTTT. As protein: CASRDSNQPQHF.

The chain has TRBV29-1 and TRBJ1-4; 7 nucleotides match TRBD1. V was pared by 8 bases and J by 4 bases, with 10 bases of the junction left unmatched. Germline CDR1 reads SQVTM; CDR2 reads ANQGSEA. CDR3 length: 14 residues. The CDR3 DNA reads TGCAGCTACCAAAAGGGACAGTTTAATGAAAAACTGTTTTTT. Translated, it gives CSYQKGQFNEKLFF.

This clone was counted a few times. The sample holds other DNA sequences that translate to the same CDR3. CDR3 DNA: TGCAGCGTTGAGCGGTACAATGAGCAGTTCTTC. This codes for CSVERYNEQFF. J is TRBJ2-1 and V is TRBV29-1; no clear D. There are 11 residues in the CDR3. Germline values: CDR1 SQVTM, CDR2 ANQGSEA. Between the trimmed V and J ends, which lost 3 bases and 4 bases, there was a span of 4 bases.

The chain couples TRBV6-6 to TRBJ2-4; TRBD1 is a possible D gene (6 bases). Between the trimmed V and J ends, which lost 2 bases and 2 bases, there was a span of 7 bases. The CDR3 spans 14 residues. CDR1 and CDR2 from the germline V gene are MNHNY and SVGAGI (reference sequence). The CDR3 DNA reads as TGTGCCAGCAGTTACCGGGACACCAAAAACATTCAGTACTTC. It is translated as CASSYRDTKNIQYF.

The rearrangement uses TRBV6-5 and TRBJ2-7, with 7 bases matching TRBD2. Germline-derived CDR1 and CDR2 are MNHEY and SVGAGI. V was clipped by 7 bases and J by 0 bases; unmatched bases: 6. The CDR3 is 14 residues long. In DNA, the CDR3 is TGTGCCAGCATCCCCGCTAGCGGCTCCTACGAGCAGTACTTC. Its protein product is CASIPASGSYEQYF.

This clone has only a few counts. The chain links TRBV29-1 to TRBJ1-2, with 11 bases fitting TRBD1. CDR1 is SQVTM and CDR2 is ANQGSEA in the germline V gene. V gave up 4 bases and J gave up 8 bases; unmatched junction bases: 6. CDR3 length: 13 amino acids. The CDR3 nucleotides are TGCAGCGTTGGTCTGGACAGGGGGCGCGGCTACACCTTC. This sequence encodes CSVGLDRGRGYTF. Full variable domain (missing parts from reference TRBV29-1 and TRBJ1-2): SAVISQKPSRDICQRGTSLTIQCQVDSQVTMMFWYRQQPGQSLTLIATANQGSEATYESGFVIDKFPISRPNLTFSTLTVSNMSPEDSSIYLCSVGLDRGRGYTFGSGTRLTVV.

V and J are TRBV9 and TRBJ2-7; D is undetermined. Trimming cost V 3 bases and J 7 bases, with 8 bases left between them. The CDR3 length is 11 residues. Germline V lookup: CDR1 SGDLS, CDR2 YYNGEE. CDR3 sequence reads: CASSGRWEQYF. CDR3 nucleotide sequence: TGTGCCAGCAGCGGCAGATGGGAGCAGTACTTC.

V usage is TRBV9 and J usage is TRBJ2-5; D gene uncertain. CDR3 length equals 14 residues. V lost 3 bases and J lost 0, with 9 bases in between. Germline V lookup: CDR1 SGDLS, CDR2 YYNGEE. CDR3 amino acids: CASSGTKYQETQYF. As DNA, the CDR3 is TGTGCCAGCAGCGGCACCAAGTACCAAGAGACCCAGTACTTC.

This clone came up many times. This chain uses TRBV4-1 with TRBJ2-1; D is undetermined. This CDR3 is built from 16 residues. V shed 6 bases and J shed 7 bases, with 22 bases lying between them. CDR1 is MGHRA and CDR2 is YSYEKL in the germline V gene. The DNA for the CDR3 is TGCGCCAGCAGGGCCCAAAGATGGGTCGAAGGAAATGAGCAGTTCTTC. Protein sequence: CASRAQRWVEGNEQFF.

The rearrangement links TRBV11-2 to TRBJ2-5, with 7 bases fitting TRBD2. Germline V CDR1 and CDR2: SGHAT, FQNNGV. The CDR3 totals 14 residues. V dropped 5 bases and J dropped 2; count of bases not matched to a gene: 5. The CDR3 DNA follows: TGTGCCAGCAGCGATAGCGGGCTGCAAGAGACCCAGTACTTC. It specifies CASSDSGLQETQYF. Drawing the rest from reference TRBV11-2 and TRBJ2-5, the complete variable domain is EAGVAQSPRYKIIEKRQSVAFWCNPISGHATLYWYQQILGQGPKLLIQFQNNGVVDDSQLPKDRFSAERLKGVDSTLKIQPAKLEDSAVYLCASSDSGLQETQYFGPGTRLLVL.

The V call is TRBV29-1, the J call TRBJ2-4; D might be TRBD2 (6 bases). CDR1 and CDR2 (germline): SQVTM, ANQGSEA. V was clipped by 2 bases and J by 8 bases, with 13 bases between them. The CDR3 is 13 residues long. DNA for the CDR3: TGCAGCGTTGAACAGACTAGTGGTTACATTCAGTACTTC. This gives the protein CSVEQTSGYIQYF.

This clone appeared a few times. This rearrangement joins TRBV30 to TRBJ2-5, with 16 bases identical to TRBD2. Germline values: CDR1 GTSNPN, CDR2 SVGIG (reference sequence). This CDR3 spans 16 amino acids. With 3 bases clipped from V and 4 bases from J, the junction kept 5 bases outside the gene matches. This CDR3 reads CAWSHGTSGRGETQYF. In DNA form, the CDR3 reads TGTGCCTGGAGCCACGGGACTAGCGGGAGGGGAGAGACCCAGTACTTC.

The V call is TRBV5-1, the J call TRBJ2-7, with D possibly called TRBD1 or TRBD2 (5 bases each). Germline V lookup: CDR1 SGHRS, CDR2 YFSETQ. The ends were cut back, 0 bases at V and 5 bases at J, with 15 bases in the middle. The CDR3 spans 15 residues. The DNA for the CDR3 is TGCGCCAGCAGCTTGGGTTCGAGGGGTTTCAACGAGCAGTACTTC. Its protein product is CASSLGSRGFNEQYF.

The CDR3 region is CASRGGQPSYEQYF. The CDR3 DNA reads as TGTGCCAGCAGAGGGGGGCAGCCCAGCTACGAGCAGTACTTC. The chain recombines TRBV7-2 with TRBJ2-7; D tentatively reads TRBD1 or TRBD2 (6 bases each). CDR3 length: 14 residues. V lost 6 bases and J lost 3, with 15 bases in between. Germline V CDR1 and CDR2: SGHTA, FQGNSA.

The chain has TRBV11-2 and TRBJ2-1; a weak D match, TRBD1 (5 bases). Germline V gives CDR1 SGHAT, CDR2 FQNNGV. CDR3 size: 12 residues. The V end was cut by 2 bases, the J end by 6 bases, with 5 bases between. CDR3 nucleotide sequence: TGTGCCAGCAGCTTACAGGGCAATGAGCAGTTCTTC. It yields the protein CASSLQGNEQFF.

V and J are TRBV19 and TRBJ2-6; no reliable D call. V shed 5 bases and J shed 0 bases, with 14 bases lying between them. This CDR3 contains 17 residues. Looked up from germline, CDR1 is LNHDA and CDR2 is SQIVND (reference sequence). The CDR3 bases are TGTGCCAGTAGTGGGCCGCCAAGGGTCTCTGGGGCCAACGTCCTGACTTTC. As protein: CASSGPPRVSGANVLTF.

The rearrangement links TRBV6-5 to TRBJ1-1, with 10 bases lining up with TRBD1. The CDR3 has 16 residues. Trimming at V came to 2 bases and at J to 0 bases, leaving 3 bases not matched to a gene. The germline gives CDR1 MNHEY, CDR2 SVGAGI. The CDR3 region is CASSYVGQGMNTEAFF. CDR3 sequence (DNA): TGTGCCAGCAGTTACGTGGGACAGGGGATGAACACTGAAGCTTTCTTT.

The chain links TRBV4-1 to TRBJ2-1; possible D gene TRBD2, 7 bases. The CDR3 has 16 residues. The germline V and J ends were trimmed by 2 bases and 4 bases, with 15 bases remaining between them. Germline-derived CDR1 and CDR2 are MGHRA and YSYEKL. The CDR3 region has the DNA TGCGCCAGCAGCCAATTAGGGAGGGGGTTGTACAATGAGCAGTTCTTC. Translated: CASSQLGRGLYNEQFF.

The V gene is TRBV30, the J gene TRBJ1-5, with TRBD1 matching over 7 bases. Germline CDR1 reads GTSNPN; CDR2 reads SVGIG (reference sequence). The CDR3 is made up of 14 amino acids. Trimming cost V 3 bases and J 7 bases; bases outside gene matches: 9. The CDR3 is CAWRSGTAGQPQHF. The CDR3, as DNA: TGTGCCTGGAGGTCCGGGACAGCGGGGCAGCCCCAGCATTTT.

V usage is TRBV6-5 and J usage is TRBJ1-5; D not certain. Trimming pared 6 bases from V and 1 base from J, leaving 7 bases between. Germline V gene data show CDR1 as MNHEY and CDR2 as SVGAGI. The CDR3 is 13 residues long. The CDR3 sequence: CASSDQSNQPQHF. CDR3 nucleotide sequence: TGTGCCAGCAGCGACCAGAGCAATCAGCCCCAGCATTTT.

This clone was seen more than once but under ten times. The CDR3 DNA is TGCAGCGTTGAGGGAGATGGGGGGGGAGAGACCCAGTACTTC. Encoded protein: CSVEGDGGGETQYF. The rearrangement links TRBV29-1 to TRBJ2-5, with TRBD2 matching 7 bases. CDR3 length equals 14 residues. J gave up 4 bases and V 3 bases, and 8 bases lay outside the gene matches. Germline V gives CDR1 SQVTM, CDR2 ANQGSEA.